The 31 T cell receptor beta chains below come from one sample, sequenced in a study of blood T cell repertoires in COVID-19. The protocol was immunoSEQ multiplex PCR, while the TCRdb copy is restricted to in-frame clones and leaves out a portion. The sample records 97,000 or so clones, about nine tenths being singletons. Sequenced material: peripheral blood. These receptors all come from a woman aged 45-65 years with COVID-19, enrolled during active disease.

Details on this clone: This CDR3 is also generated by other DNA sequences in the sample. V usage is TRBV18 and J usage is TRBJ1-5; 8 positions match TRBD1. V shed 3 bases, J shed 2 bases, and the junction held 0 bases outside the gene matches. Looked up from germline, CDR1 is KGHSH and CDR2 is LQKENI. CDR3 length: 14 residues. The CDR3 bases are TGTGCCAGCTCACCGGGACAGGGCAATCAGCCCCAGCATTTT. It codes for CASSPGQGNQPQHF.

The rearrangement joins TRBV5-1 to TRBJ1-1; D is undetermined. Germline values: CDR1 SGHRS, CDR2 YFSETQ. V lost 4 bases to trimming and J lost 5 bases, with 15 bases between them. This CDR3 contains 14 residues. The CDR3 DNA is TGCGCCAGCAGCGCGGGCCCAGAACGTACTGAAGCTTTCTTT. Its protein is CASSAGPERTEAFF.

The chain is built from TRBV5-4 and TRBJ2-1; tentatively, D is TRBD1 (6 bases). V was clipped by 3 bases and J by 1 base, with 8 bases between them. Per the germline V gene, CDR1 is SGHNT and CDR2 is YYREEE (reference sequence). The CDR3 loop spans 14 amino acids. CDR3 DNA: TGTGCCAGCAGCTCCGGACAGTCCTACAATGAGCAGTTCTTC. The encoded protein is CASSSGQSYNEQFF.

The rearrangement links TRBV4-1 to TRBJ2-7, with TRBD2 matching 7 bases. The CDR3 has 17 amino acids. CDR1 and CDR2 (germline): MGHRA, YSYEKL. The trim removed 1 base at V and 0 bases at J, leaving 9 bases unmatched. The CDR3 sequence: CASSQGLLADISYEQYF. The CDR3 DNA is TGCGCCAGCAGCCAAGGTCTCCTAGCGGACATCTCCTACGAGCAGTACTTC.

The CDR3 coding sequence is TGTGCCAGCAGCTTATCTGGGACAGTAAATTCACCCCTCCACTTT. Its protein is CASSLSGTVNSPLHF. The rearrangement uses TRBV7-9 and TRBJ1-6, with TRBD1 identical over 7 bases. V shed 2 bases, J shed 7 bases, and the junction held 5 bases outside the gene matches. The CDR3 consists of 15 residues. Germline V gives CDR1 SEHNR, CDR2 FQNEAQ (reference sequence).

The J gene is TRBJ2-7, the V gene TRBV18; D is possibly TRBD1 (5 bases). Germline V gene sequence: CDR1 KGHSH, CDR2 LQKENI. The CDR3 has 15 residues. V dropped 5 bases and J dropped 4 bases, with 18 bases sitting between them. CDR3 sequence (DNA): TGTGCCAGCTCAGGCCGTGTACAGCCAGGGTACGAGCAGTACTTC. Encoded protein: CASSGRVQPGYEQYF. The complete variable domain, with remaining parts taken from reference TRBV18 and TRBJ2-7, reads NAGVMQNPRHLVRRRGQEARLRCSPMKGHSHVYWYRQLPEEGLKFMVYLQKENIIDESGMPKERFSAEFPKEGPSILRIQQVVRGDSAAYFCASSGRVQPGYEQYFGPGTRLTVT.

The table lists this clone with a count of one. The CDR3 nucleotides read TGTGCCAGTAGTAGGGACTCGCCTGGGGCCTACGAGCAGTACTTC. The encoded protein is CASSRDSPGAYEQYF. This chain connects TRBV19 to TRBJ2-7; a possible D gene is TRBD2 (6 bases). V was shortened by 4 bases and J by 2 bases, with 15 bases between the two germline ends. From germline, CDR1 is LNHDA and CDR2 SQIVND (reference sequence). This CDR3 is built from 15 residues.

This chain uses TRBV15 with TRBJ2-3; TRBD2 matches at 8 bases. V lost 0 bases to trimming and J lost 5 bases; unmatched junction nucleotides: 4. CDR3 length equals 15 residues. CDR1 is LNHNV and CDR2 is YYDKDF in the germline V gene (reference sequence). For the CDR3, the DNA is TGTGCCACCAGCAGAGACGGGGGGGCGGGAGATACGCAGTATTTT. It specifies CATSRDGGAGDTQYF.

The CDR3 is CASKGAYYNEQFF. CDR3 nucleotides: TGTGCCAGCAAGGGGGCGTATTACAATGAGCAGTTCTTC. The V and J genes are TRBV19 and TRBJ2-1; 7 bases agree with TRBD1. V dropped 9 bases and J dropped 4; count of bases not matched to a gene: 6. CDR3 length equals 13 residues. Germline assignment: CDR1 LNHDA and CDR2 SQIVND (reference sequence).

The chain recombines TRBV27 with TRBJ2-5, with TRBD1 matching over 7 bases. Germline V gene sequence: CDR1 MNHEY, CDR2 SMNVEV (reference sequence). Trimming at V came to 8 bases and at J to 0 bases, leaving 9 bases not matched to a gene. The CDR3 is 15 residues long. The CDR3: CASARDSLYQETQYF. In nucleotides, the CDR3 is TGTGCCAGCGCCAGGGACAGCCTTTACCAAGAGACCCAGTACTTC.

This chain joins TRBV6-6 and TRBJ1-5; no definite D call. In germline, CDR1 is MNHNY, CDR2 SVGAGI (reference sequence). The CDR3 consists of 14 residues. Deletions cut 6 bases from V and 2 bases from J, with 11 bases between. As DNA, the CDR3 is TGTGCCAGCAGATACCCAGAGGGCAATCAGCCCCAGCATTTT. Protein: CASRYPEGNQPQHF.

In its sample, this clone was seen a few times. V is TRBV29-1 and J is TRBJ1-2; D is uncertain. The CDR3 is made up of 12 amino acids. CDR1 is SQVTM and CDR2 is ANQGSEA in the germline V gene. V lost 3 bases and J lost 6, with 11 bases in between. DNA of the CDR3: TGCAGCGTTGATTACCCTACTCATGGCTACACCTTC. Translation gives CSVDYPTHGYTF.

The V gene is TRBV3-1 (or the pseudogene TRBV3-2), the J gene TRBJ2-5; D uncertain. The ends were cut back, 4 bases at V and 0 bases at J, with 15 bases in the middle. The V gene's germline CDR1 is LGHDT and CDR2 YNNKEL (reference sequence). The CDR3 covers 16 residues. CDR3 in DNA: TGTGCCAGCAGCCCCGGGTCTTTTCCGTACCAAGAGACCCAGTACTTC. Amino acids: CASSPGSFPYQETQYF.

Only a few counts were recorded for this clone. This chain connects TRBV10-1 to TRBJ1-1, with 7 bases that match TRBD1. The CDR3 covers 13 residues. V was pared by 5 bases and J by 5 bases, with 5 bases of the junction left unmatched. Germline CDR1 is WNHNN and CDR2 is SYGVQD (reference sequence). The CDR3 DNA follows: TGCGCCAGCAGTTACAGGGGTAAGACTGAAGCTTTCTTT. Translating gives CASSYRGKTEAFF.

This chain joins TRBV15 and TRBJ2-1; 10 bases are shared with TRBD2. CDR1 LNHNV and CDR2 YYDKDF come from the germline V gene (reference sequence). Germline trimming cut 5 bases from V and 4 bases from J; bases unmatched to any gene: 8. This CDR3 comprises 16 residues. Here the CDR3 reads CATSVSRAGGYNEQFF. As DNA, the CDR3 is TGTGCCACCAGCGTTTCCCGAGCGGGGGGGTACAATGAGCAGTTCTTC.

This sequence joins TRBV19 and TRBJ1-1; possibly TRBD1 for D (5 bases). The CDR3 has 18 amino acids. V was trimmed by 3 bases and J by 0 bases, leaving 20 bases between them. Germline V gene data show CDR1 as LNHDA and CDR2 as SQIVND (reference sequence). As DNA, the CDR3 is TGTGCCAGTAGTATCGATGGGGGGGTGGGACGGATGAACACTGAAGCTTTCTTT. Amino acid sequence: CASSIDGGVGRMNTEAFF.

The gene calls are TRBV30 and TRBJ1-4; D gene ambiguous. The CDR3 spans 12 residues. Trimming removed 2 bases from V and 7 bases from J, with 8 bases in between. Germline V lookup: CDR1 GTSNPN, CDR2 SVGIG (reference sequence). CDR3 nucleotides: TGTGCCTGGAGTCGGGGAGGTGAAAAACTGTTTTTT. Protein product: CAWSRGGEKLFF.

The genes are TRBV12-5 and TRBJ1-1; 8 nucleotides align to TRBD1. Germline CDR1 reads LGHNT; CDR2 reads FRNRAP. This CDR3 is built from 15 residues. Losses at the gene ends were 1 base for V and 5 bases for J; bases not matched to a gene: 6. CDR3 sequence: CASGLGTGGRTEAFF. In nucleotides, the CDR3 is TGTGCTAGTGGTTTGGGAACAGGGGGTAGGACTGAAGCTTTCTTT.

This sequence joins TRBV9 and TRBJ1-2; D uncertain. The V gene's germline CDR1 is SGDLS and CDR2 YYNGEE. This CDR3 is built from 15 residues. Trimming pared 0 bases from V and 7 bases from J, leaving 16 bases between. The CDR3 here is CASSVEPSKGSGYTF. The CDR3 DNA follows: TGTGCCAGCAGCGTAGAACCCTCCAAAGGGAGTGGCTACACCTTC.

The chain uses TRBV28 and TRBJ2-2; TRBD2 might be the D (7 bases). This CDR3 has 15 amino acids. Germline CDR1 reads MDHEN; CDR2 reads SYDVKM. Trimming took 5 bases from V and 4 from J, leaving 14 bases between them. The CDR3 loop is CASSPAGAITGELFF. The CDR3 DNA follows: TGTGCCAGCAGTCCTGCGGGGGCTATCACCGGGGAGCTGTTTTTT.

The CDR3 loop reads CASSLVADSPLHF. The DNA of the CDR3 is TGTGCCAGCAGCTTAGTAGCGGATTCACCCCTCCACTTT. This rearrangement joins TRBV7-9 to TRBJ1-6; no definite D call. The germline V and J ends were trimmed by 1 base and 8 bases, with 6 bases remaining between them. The CDR3 is 13 residues long. CDR1 and CDR2 from the germline V gene are SEHNR and FQNEAQ (reference sequence).

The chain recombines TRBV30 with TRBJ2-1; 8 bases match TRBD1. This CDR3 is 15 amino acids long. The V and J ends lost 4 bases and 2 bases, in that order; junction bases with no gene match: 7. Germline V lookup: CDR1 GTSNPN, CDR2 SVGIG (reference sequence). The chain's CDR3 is CAWINRDRPYNEQFF. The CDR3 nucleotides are TGTGCCTGGATCAATAGGGACAGGCCCTACAATGAGCAGTTCTTC.

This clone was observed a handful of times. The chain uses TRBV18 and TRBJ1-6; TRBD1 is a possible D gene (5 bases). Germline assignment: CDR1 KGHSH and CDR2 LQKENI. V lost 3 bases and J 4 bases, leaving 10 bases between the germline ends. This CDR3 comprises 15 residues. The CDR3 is CASSPPGGYNSPLHF. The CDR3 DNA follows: TGTGCCAGCTCACCCCCGGGGGGGTATAATTCACCCCTCCACTTT.

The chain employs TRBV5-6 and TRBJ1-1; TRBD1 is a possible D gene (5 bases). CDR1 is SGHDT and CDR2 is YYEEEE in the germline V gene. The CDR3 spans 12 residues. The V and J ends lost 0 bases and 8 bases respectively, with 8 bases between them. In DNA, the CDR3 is TGTGCCAGCAGCTTGGCCGGGGGAGAAGCTTTCTTT. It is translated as CASSLAGGEAFF.

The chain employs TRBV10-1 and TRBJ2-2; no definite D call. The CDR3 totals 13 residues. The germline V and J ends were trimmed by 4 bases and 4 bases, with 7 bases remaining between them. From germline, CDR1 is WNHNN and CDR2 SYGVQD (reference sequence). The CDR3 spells CASSVTSTGELFF. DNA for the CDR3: TGCGCCAGCAGTGTAACGAGCACCGGGGAGCTGTTTTTT.

CDR3 sequence: CASSIVAAGGVLHTGELFF. CDR3 nucleotides: TGTGCCAGCAGCATAGTAGCTGCGGGGGGCGTGCTCCACACCGGGGAGCTGTTTTTT. This sequence joins TRBV7-2 and TRBJ2-2; 8 bases fit TRBD2. Trimming removed 5 bases from V and 3 bases from J; junction bases left unmatched: 17. Germline CDR1 and CDR2: SGHTA and FQGNSA. This CDR3 contains 19 residues.

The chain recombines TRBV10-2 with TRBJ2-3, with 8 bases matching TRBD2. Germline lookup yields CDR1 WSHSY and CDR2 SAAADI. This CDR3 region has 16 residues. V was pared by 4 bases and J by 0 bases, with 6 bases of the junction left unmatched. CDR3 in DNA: TGCGCCAGCAGTGCAATTAGCGGGGCTAGCACAGATACGCAGTATTTT. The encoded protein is CASSAISGASTDTQYF.

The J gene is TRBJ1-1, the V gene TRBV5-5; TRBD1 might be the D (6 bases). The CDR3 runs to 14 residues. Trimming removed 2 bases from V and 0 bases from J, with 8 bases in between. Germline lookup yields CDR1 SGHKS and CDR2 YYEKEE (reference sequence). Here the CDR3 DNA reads TGTGCCAGCAGCTTCGGACAGATGAACACTGAAGCTTTCTTT. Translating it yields CASSFGQMNTEAFF.

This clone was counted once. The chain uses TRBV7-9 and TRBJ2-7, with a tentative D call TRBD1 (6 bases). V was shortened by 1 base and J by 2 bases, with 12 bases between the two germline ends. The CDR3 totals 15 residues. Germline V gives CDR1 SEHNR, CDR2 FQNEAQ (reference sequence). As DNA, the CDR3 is TGTGCCAGCAGCTTAGAGGAGGCAGGGGCCTACGAGCAGTACTTC. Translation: CASSLEEAGAYEQYF.

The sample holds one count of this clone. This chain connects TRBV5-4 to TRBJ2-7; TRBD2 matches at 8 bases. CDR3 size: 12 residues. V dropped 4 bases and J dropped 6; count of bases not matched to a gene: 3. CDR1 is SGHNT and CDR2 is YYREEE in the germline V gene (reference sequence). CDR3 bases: TGTGCCAGCAGCCGGGGGGGGCGCGAGCAGTACTTC. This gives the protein CASSRGGREQYF.

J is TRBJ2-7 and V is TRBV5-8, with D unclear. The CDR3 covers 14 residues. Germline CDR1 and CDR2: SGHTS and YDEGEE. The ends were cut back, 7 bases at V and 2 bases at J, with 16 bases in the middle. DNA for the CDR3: TGTGCCAGCCTTGACCGGAGCGACGCCTACGAGCAGTACTTC. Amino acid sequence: CASLDRSDAYEQYF.